The 5 T cell receptor beta chains reported below all come from one sample, sequenced in a study of blood T cell repertoires in COVID-19. Clones were read by immunoSEQ multiplex PCR, and TCRdb kept only the in-frame ones, dropping some. The sample has roughly 160,000 clones; around 80% are singletons. The sequencing sample was made of PBMCs or T cells enriched from blood (not recorded which). These receptors came from a woman in her fifties or sixties who had recovered from COVID-19.

This chain joins TRBV5-1 and TRBJ2-3; D might be TRBD1 (5 bases). Germline CDR1 SGHRS, CDR2 YFSETQ. With 1 base removed from V and 0 bases from J, the gap between germline ends came to 9 bases. CDR3 length: 15 amino acids. CDR3 coding DNA: TGCGCCAGCAGCTTGTGGGGCGGTAGCACAGATACGCAGTATTTT. Translation gives CASSLWGGSTDTQYF.

This chain joins TRBV4-1 and TRBJ2-5, with D possibly TRBD2 on 6 matching bases. Trimming removed 1 base from V and 5 bases from J, with 11 bases in between. This CDR3 has 14 residues. Germline CDR1 reads MGHRA; CDR2 reads YSYEKL. CDR3 residues: CASSQGAGRETQYF. The CDR3 coding sequence is TGCGCCAGCAGCCAAGGGGCAGGGAGGGAGACCCAGTACTTC.

The V call is TRBV18, the J call TRBJ2-6; D is ambiguous. Germline V gene data show CDR1 as KGHSH and CDR2 as LQKENI. Trimming cost V 2 bases and J 1 base, with 12 bases left between them. The CDR3 consists of 17 residues. The CDR3 is CASSPRAQPSGANVLTF. CDR3 bases: TGTGCCAGCTCACCAAGAGCGCAGCCATCTGGGGCCAACGTCCTGACTTTC.

V usage is TRBV7-3 and J usage is TRBJ2-1, with D possibly TRBD2 on 6 matching bases. Germline V CDR1 and CDR2: SGHTA, FQGTGA. Trimming removed 5 bases from V and 4 bases from J, with 15 bases in between. CDR3 length equals 15 residues. The CDR3 region is CASSPGYGGYNEQFF. DNA for the CDR3: TGTGCCAGCAGCCCGGGTTACGGGGGATACAATGAGCAGTTCTTC.

This clone turned up a few times. V and J are TRBV18 and TRBJ1-2; tentatively, D is TRBD1 (5 bases). The CDR3 is 13 amino acids. Germline V gene sequence: CDR1 KGHSH, CDR2 LQKENI. V was pared by 6 bases and J by 2 bases, with 10 bases between. The DNA of the CDR3 is TGTGCCAGCTCCGAAGACAGCAACTATGGCTACACCTTC. Translating it yields CASSEDSNYGYTF.